The sequence of this T cell receptor beta chain was determined in a study of cytomegalovirus exposure and HLA in healthy donors. Study-level points and caveats: In vitro, three CMV-associated chains proved specific for CMV antigens. The HLA-A and HLA-B alleles of most subjects were reportedly predicted accurately from TCR beta sequences. The authors considered a cluster of highly shared sequence variants likely to be a sequencing artifact.

To note about this clone: Its antigen is unknown.

Germline assignment: CDR1 SGHAT and CDR2 FQNNGV. This CDR3 spans 15 amino acids. J lost 0 bases, V lost 4 bases, and 4 bases had no gene match. The study ran its PCR with 60 Vbeta and 13 Jbeta primers. Sequencing used immunoSEQ multiplex PCR; TCRdb keeps in-frame clones, though not all of them. The sample carries around 150,000 clones, 84% recorded once. This clonotype originated in a man aged 50-59 years in good health and CMV-seropositive. Sequenced input: PBMCs. The rearrangement links TRBV11-2 to TRBJ2-3; 7 nucleotides align to TRBD1. CDR3 bases: TGTGCCAGCAGCTCGGGACAGACTAGCACAGATACGCAGTATTTT. Protein product: CASSSGQTSTDTQYF. Filled out from reference TRBV11-2 and TRBJ2-3, the complete variable domain reads EAGVAQSPRYKIIEKRQSVAFWCNPISGHATLYWYQQILGQGPKLLIQFQNNGVVDDSQLPKDRFSAERLKGVDSTLKIQPAKLEDSAVYLCASSSGQTSTDTQYFGPGTRLTVL.